These 32 T cell receptor beta chains share one sample of origin, sequenced in a study of early T cells in non-severe SARS-CoV-2 infection. Via MiXCR, TCRdb re-called the 5' RACE reads, giving one row per CDR3 protein. The sample has 64,000 or so distinct CDR3 sequences; approximately 12% are singletons. The input for sequencing was whole blood, taken at baseline. All receptors derive from an adult who was a healthcare worker with PCR-confirmed SARS-CoV-2 infection or an uninfected control (not recorded which).

This chain joins TRBV15 and TRBJ1-1; D remains unclear. The CDR3 contains 14 residues. Per germline, CDR1 LNHNV and CDR2 YYDKDF (reference sequence). V dropped 7 bases and J dropped 3 bases, with 15 bases sitting between them. The CDR3 loop is CATIAFVEDTEAFF. CDR3 coding DNA: TGTGCCACCATAGCCTTCGTGGAGGACACTGAAGCTTTCTTT.

This clonotype has ten or more counts. The chain has TRBV27 and TRBJ2-3; no clear D gene. The germline CDR1 and CDR2 sequences are MNHEY and SMNVEV (reference sequence). This CDR3 region has 14 residues. Trimming left V 0 bases short and J 2 bases short, with 6 bases between. The CDR3 nucleotides are TGTGCCAGCAGTTTATCGATACTCACAGATACGCAGTATTTT. Its protein product is CASSLSILTDTQYF.

Points on this clonotype: One junction end disagrees with the germline gene, perhaps due to a read error. The V and J genes are TRBV28 and TRBJ2-5; 8 nucleotides align to TRBD1. CDR1 is MDHEN, CDR2 SYDVKM, per germline. The CDR3 has 16 amino acids. CDR3 nucleotide sequence: TGTGTCAGCAGTGCCGCAGGGGGCGCAGGGCAAGAGACCCAGTACTTC. Its translation: CVSSAAGGAGQETQYF.

This clonotype was counted many times. The rearrangement uses TRBV4-2 and TRBJ2-5; perhaps TRBD2 as D (6 bases). V lost 4 bases to trimming and J lost 0 bases, with 12 bases between them. CDR3 size: 15 residues. Germline CDR1 is LGHNA and CDR2 is YNFKEQ. The CDR3 nucleotides read TGTGCCAGCAGCCCACAGCGGGCGAACCAAGAGACCCAGTACTTC. It specifies CASSPQRANQETQYF.

The DNA of the CDR3 is TGTGCCAGCGGGCGGGACAGGGAAGAGACCCAGTACTTC. It encodes CASGRDREETQYF. The gene calls are TRBV2 and TRBJ2-5; 9 positions agree with TRBD1. With V trimmed by 8 bases and J by 3 bases, 4 bases remained unmatched. CDR3 length equals 13 residues. Looked up from germline, CDR1 is SNHLY and CDR2 is FYNNEI.

The CDR3 spells CASSYKSYNEQFF. The DNA of the CDR3 is TGTGCCAGCAGTTACAAGTCCTACAATGAGCAGTTCTTC. This rearrangement joins TRBV6-2 or TRBV6-3 to TRBJ2-1; no definite D call. The germline V gene encodes CDR1 MNHEY and CDR2 SVGEGT. The V end was cut by 2 bases, the J end by 1 base, with 3 bases between. The CDR3 is made up of 13 amino acids.

This clonotype has a handful of counts. This sequence joins TRBV12-3 or TRBV12-4 and TRBJ2-5, with 11 positions matching TRBD2. The ends lost 2 bases at V and 2 bases at J; junction bases unmatched: 7. This CDR3 has 17 amino acids. CDR3 amino acids: CASSLMLAGGSQETQYF. The CDR3 region has the DNA TGTGCCAGCAGTTTAATGCTAGCGGGAGGATCACAAGAGACCCAGTACTTC.

This chain joins TRBV12-3 or TRBV12-4 and TRBJ1-1; no firm D call. The CDR3 runs to 17 residues. V dropped 3 bases and J dropped 0 bases, with 17 bases sitting between them. The CDR3 is CASSFMVGRIMNTEAFF. The DNA of the CDR3 is TGTGCCAGCAGTTTCATGGTGGGCAGAATAATGAACACTGAAGCTTTCTTT.

This clonotype was seen a handful of times. The chain combines TRBV10-3 with TRBJ2-5; D is undetermined. The V gene's germline CDR1 is ENHRY and CDR2 SYGVKD. The CDR3 has 12 residues. V lost 11 bases, J lost 3 bases, and 13 bases lay in between. DNA of the CDR3: TGTGCCTCCCGCGGCGGTAAAGAGACCCAGTACTTC. Translated: CASRGGKETQYF.

In this sample, this clonotype turned up once. A much more abundant neighbour one base away suggests this may be a read error. The V call is TRBV29-1, the J call TRBJ1-4; 7 bases fit TRBD1. J was trimmed by 2 bases and V by 7 bases; bases with no gene match: 4. This CDR3 is 13 amino acids long. Germline V lookup: CDR1 SQVTM, CDR2 ANQGSEA. The CDR3 DNA follows: TGCAGCGCCTTGACAGGGACTAATGAAAAACTGTTTTTT. Translated: CSALTGTNEKLFF.

V and J are TRBV12-3 or TRBV12-4 and TRBJ2-5, with D unclear. Trimming left V 3 bases short and J 5 bases short, with 13 bases between. This CDR3 is 14 amino acids long. The CDR3 DNA sequence: TGTGCCAGCAGTTTGGACGGCCGTTGGGAGACCCAGTACTTC. Translating it yields CASSLDGRWETQYF.

In its sample, this clonotype was seen many times. The V call is TRBV29-1, the J call TRBJ2-6; TRBD1 matches at 7 bases. This CDR3 is built from 15 residues. CDR1 is SQVTM, CDR2 ANQGSEA, per germline. V was clipped by 6 bases and J by 0 bases; unmatched bases: 5. The CDR3 region is CSVKGQYSGANVLTF. DNA of the CDR3: TGCAGCGTGAAGGGACAGTACTCTGGGGCCAACGTCCTGACTTTC.

This clonotype was counted a few times. This chain uses TRBV29-1 with TRBJ2-2; D might be TRBD1 (5 bases). V shed 7 bases and J shed 7 bases, with 16 bases lying between them. This CDR3 region has 13 residues. In germline, CDR1 is SQVTM, CDR2 ANQGSEA. The CDR3 here is CSGSPSGIGELFF. For the CDR3, the DNA is TGCAGCGGCAGCCCTTCAGGGATCGGGGAGCTGTTTTTT.

This chain uses TRBV5-4 with TRBJ2-7; 11 bases map to TRBD2. Germline CDR1 reads SGHNT; CDR2 reads YYREEE (reference sequence). The CDR3 has 16 amino acids. V dropped 0 bases and J dropped 6; count of bases not matched to a gene: 8. CDR3 loop: CASSLESTSGAREQYF. CDR3 nucleotide sequence: TGTGCCAGCAGCTTGGAGTCGACTAGCGGGGCGCGCGAGCAGTACTTC.

This chain links TRBV14 with TRBJ2-1, with 11 bases identical to TRBD1. CDR3 size: 16 residues. V trimming: 1 base; J trimming: 4 bases; junction bases outside the gene matches: 3. Germline V gene sequence: CDR1 SGHDN, CDR2 FVKESK. CDR3 in DNA: TGTGCCAGCAGCCAAGTAGGGGACAGGGGGTACAATGAGCAGTTCTTC. It codes for CASSQVGDRGYNEQFF.

The chain carries TRBV7-8 and TRBJ2-3; TRBD1 or TRBD2 may be the D gene (5 bases each). The CDR3 has 19 amino acids. Germline CDR1 is SGHVS and CDR2 is FQNEAQ. Trimming stripped 1 base from V and 1 base from J, with 21 bases between. The chain's CDR3 is CASSLGVGPTTAGTDTQYF. As DNA, the CDR3 is TGTGCCAGCAGCTTAGGGGTGGGACCGACTACCGCTGGCACAGATACGCAGTATTTT.

The chain links TRBV20-1 to TRBJ1-2; D gene ambiguous. Trimming left V 5 bases short and J 1 base short, with 11 bases between. Looked up from germline, CDR1 is DFQATT and CDR2 is SNEGSKA (reference sequence). This CDR3 spans 13 amino acids. CDR3 sequence: CSAGRGGNYGYTF. The DNA for the CDR3 is TGCAGTGCTGGGAGAGGTGGTAACTATGGCTACACCTTC.

The table lists this clonotype with a count of one. The J gene is TRBJ1-1, the V gene TRBV3-1, with a tentative D call TRBD1 (5 bases). This CDR3 has 15 residues. Germline CDR1 and CDR2: LGHDT and YNNKEL (reference sequence). The V gene lost 1 base and the J gene lost 1 base, with 10 bases spanning the gap. CDR3 DNA: TGTGCCAGCAGCCAAGGGGCAGGACAGAACACTGAAGCTTTCTTT. It specifies CASSQGAGQNTEAFF.

This clonotype was recorded a few times. The chain joins TRBV29-1 to TRBJ1-1; D gene unclear. This CDR3 has 12 residues. Germline CDR1 and CDR2: SQVTM and ANQGSEA. V dropped 4 bases and J dropped 6 bases, with 12 bases sitting between them. Written as DNA, the CDR3 is TGCAGCGTTGCCGCACAGTACGCTGAAGCTTTCTTT. It codes for CSVAAQYAEAFF.

The chain joins TRBV19 to TRBJ1-5, with D possibly TRBD1 on 5 matching bases. With 7 bases removed from V and 4 bases from J, the gap between germline ends came to 8 bases. Germline loops: CDR1 LNHDA, CDR2 SQIVND (reference sequence). This CDR3 has 12 amino acids. CDR3 loop: CASNPGNQPQHF. The CDR3 DNA reads as TGTGCCAGTAACCCAGGGAATCAGCCCCAGCATTTT. Combining the CDR3 with reference TRBV19 and TRBJ1-5 gives the whole variable domain DGGITQSPKYLFRKEGQNVTLSCEQNLNHDAMYWYRQDPGQGLRLIYYSQIVNDFQKGDIAEGYSVSREKKESFPLTVTSAQKNPTAFYLCASNPGNQPQHFGDGTRLSIL.

This clonotype was seen only a few times. V usage is TRBV11-2 and J usage is TRBJ2-2; D gene uncertain. The CDR3 totals 14 residues. Trimming took 3 bases from V and 4 from J, leaving 9 bases between them. Germline values: CDR1 SGHAT, CDR2 FQNNGV. CDR3: CASSFLAGTGELFF. Here the CDR3 DNA reads TGTGCCAGCAGCTTCCTCGCCGGCACCGGGGAGCTGTTTTTT.

This clonotype was counted ten times or more. V gene TRBV7-2 combines with J gene TRBJ2-1; the D is unclear. In germline, CDR1 is SGHTA, CDR2 FQGNSA. Trimming took 5 bases from V and 7 from J, leaving 6 bases between them. The CDR3 has 11 amino acids. Here the CDR3 reads CASSRQNEQFF. The CDR3 nucleotides are TGTGCCAGCAGCCGTCAGAATGAGCAGTTCTTC.

This clonotype has at least ten counts. The chain couples TRBV4-3 to TRBJ2-2; D is unclear. The germline CDR1 and CDR2 sequences are LGHNA and YSLEER. This CDR3 spans 14 amino acids. The V end lost 1 base, the J end lost 7 bases, and 10 bases lay between the germline ends. The CDR3 nucleotides read TGCGCCAGCAGCCAAGGGATATCTGGCGGGGAGCTGTTTTTT. The encoded protein is CASSQGISGGELFF.

This clonotype was detected many times. The rearrangement joins TRBV6-5 to TRBJ2-7; either TRBD1 or TRBD2 may supply D (5 bases each). Trimming pared 6 bases from V and 3 bases from J, leaving 21 bases between. CDR1 is MNHEY, CDR2 SVGAGI, per germline. This CDR3 region has 16 residues. CDR3 nucleotides: TGTGCCAGCAGCAAATCCGCCGGGACGGATCACTACGAGCAGTACTTC. Translated: CASSKSAGTDHYEQYF.

This clonotype was counted a few times. The rearrangement joins TRBV2 to TRBJ2-2, with D hard to call. The CDR3 runs to 16 residues. Trimming took off 6 bases at V and 4 bases at J, with 18 bases between the two ends. CDR1 and CDR2 (germline): SNHLY, FYNNEI. The CDR3 reads CASRLFALDPTGELFF. The CDR3 DNA is TGTGCCAGCAGGCTATTCGCCCTAGACCCCACCGGGGAGCTGTTTTTT. The full variable domain, completed using reference TRBV2 and TRBJ2-2, is EPEVTQTPSHQVTQMGQEVILRCVPISNHLYFYWYRQILGQKVEFLVSFYNNEISEKSEIFDDQFSVERPDGSNFTLKIRSTKLEDSAMYFCASRLFALDPTGELFFGEGSRLTVL.

The chain recombines TRBV27 with TRBJ2-7, with 8 bases lining up with TRBD1. The CDR3 totals 15 residues. Germline trimming cut 2 bases from V and 4 bases from J; bases unmatched to any gene: 7. CDR1 and CDR2 from the germline V gene are MNHEY and SMNVEV (reference sequence). The CDR3 protein is CASSLVRTGIYEQYF. Here the CDR3 DNA reads TGTGCCAGCAGTTTAGTCCGGACAGGGATTTACGAGCAGTACTTC.

This clonotype was counted many times. The chain links TRBV5-4 to TRBJ2-7; D is undetermined. Germline CDR1 and CDR2: SGHNT and YYREEE (reference sequence). The V gene lost 4 bases and the J gene lost 2 bases, with 13 bases spanning the gap. The CDR3 length is 14 residues. CDR3 sequence reads: CASSQKGGTYEQYF. For the CDR3, the DNA is TGTGCCAGCAGCCAAAAGGGCGGAACCTACGAGCAGTACTTC.

This clonotype was observed a few times. CDR3 region: CASSVASGGREQYF. The CDR3 DNA sequence: TGTGCCAGCAGTGTGGCTAGCGGGGGGCGGGAGCAGTACTTC. The V call is TRBV6-1, the J call TRBJ2-7; 11 bases map to TRBD2. The CDR3 runs to 14 residues. Germline trimming cut 4 bases from V and 7 bases from J; bases unmatched to any gene: 6. Germline assignment: CDR1 MNHNS and CDR2 SASEGT.

The chain carries TRBV4-3 and TRBJ2-7, with D uncertain. CDR3 length: 15 amino acids. Between the trimmed V and J ends, which lost 0 bases and 3 bases, there was a span of 12 bases. Germline V gene data show CDR1 as LGHNA and CDR2 as YSLEER. In nucleotides, the CDR3 is TGCGCCAGCAGCCAAGAGGTCCTGCCCTTCTACGAGCAGTACTTC. It specifies CASSQEVLPFYEQYF.

This chain links TRBV28 with TRBJ2-7, with TRBD2 matching over 9 bases. Looked up from germline, CDR1 is MDHEN and CDR2 is SYDVKM. The CDR3 is 16 amino acids. V was pared by 5 bases and J by 5 bases, with 13 bases of the junction left unmatched. The CDR3 protein is CASSPRRSGSLNEQYF. CDR3 nucleotides: TGTGCCAGCAGTCCTCGACGTAGCGGGAGCTTGAACGAGCAGTACTTC. Combining the CDR3 with reference TRBV28 and TRBJ2-7 gives the whole variable domain DVKVTQSSRYLVKRTGEKVFLECVQDMDHENMFWYRQDPGLGLRLIYFSYDVKMKEKGDIPEGYSVSREKKERFSLILESASTNQTSMYLCASSPRRSGSLNEQYFGPGTRLTVT.

This clonotype occurred a few times. The chain employs TRBV27 and TRBJ1-1; D gene uncertain. CDR3 length equals 14 residues. V was trimmed by 5 bases and J by 1 base, leaving 11 bases between them. Germline values: CDR1 MNHEY, CDR2 SMNVEV (reference sequence). CDR3 sequence reads: CASSKGLSNTEAFF. CDR3 DNA sequence: TGTGCCAGCAGTAAAGGTCTTTCGAACACTGAAGCTTTCTTT.

This clonotype has at least ten counts. The chain recombines TRBV3-1 with TRBJ1-5; no clear D gene. Trimming took off 0 bases at V and 5 bases at J, with 8 bases between the two ends. The CDR3 is 14 residues long. Germline V gene lookup returns CDR1 LGHDT and CDR2 YNNKEL (reference sequence). The CDR3 loop reads CASSQEPKDQPQHF. DNA for the CDR3: TGTGCCAGCAGCCAAGAACCAAAAGATCAGCCCCAGCATTTT. The whole variable domain, filled in from reference TRBV3-1 and TRBJ1-5, reads DTAVSQTPKYLVTQMGNDKSIKCEQNLGHDTMYWYKQDSKKFLKIMFSYNNKELIINETVPNRFSPKSPDKAHLNLHINSLELGDSAVYFCASSQEPKDQPQHFGDGTRLSIL.